This T cell receptor beta chain was profiled in a study of T-cell reconstitution after alpha-beta-depleted transplantation in children. V lost 2 bases and J 1 base, leaving 7 bases between the germline ends. Germline CDR1 SGHTA, CDR2 FQGNSA. The CDR3 extends over 14 amino acids. Unique molecular identifiers featured in how the TCRbeta library was prepared. TCRdb recomputed calls from the PCR reads with MiXCR, one row per CDR3 protein. Counted here are a few hundred thousand distinct CDR3 sequences, roughly a tenth occurring once; the ten biggest clones make up roughly 5%. This sequence was found in a human donor who donated a stem cell graft to a child with acute myeloid leukemia. V gene TRBV7-2 combines with J gene TRBJ2-3; D not certain. The sequenced sample was PBMCs from the stem cell graft donor, obtained from the stem cell graft. The CDR3 region is CASSLSAGTDTQYF. The CDR3, as DNA: TGTGCCAGCAGCTTAAGTGCAGGCACAGATACGCAGTATTTT. The whole variable domain, filled in from reference TRBV7-2 and TRBJ2-3, reads GAGVSQSPSNKVTEKGKDVELRCDPISGHTALYWYRQSLGQGLEFLIYFQGNSAPDKSGLPSDRFSAERTGGSVSTLTIQRTQQEDSAVYLCASSLSAGTDTQYFGPGTRLTVL.